The 14 T cell receptor beta chains presented below share a single source sample, sequenced in a study of CD4 and CD8 cells across lung adenocarcinoma regions. TCRdb re-called the PCR reads through MiXCR, storing one row per CDR3 protein. This sample has around 16,000 distinct CDR3 sequences; around 50% occur once, and the top ten carry around a third. Sequencing was done on a sample of CD8+ T cells from the center of a lung tumor. The receptors were gathered from a female donor with lung adenocarcinoma. The CD4 and CD8 labels of this study may be unreliable.

The rearrangement uses TRBV6-1 and TRBJ2-5; D is possibly TRBD1 or TRBD2 (7 bases each). The CDR3 totals 14 residues. Germline CDR1 and CDR2: MNHNS and SASEGT. The CDR3 DNA reads TGTGCGGGCAGGGGGGGCGGGGACCCAGATACCCAGTACTTC. This sequence encodes CAGRGGGDPDTQYF.

V usage is TRBV5-1 and J usage is TRBJ2-5, with 7 bases that match TRBD1. The CDR3 runs 14 residues. The germline gives CDR1 SGHRS, CDR2 YFSETQ. V trimming: 4 bases; J trimming: 9 bases; junction bases outside the gene matches: 12. The CDR3 DNA reads as TGCGCCAGCAGCACGACAGGGTCGCCGGTGGCCCAGTACTTC. It specifies CASSTTGSPVAQYF.

This clonotype was observed a handful of times. The V gene is TRBV6-1, the J gene TRBJ2-5, with D unresolved. The J call may be incorrect, as the DNA end agrees better with TRBJ2-7. The CDR3 has 13 amino acids. Germline lookup yields CDR1 MNHNS and CDR2 SASEGT. CDR3 protein: CASSEQPATEQYF. Here the CDR3 DNA reads TGTGCCAGCAGTGAACAACCCGCGACCGAGCAGTACTTC.

V usage is TRBV6-1 and J usage is TRBJ2-5; 10 bases line up with TRBD1. The CDR3 length is 15 residues. Germline trimming cut 4 bases from V and 3 bases from J; bases unmatched to any gene: 5. The germline gives CDR1 MNHNS, CDR2 SASEGT. CDR3 loop: CASSGGTGVEETQYF. The CDR3 DNA reads as TGTGCCAGCAGTGGTGGGACAGGGGTCGAAGAGACCCAGTACTTC.

The CDR3 nucleotides read TGTGCCAGCAGTGACCGGACAGGGGATAATTCACCCCTCCACTTT. Protein: CASSDRTGDNSPLHF. This chain joins TRBV6-1 and TRBJ1-6, with 9 nucleotides matching TRBD1. The CDR3 runs to 15 residues. Germline CDR1 and CDR2: MNHNS and SASEGT. Trimming cost V 3 bases and J 5 bases; bases outside gene matches: 2.

CDR3 residues: CASSDPNSGRVNEQFF. CDR3 coding DNA: TGCGCCAGCAGTGACCCAAATAGCGGGAGAGTCAATGAGCAGTTCTTC. This chain connects TRBV10-2 to TRBJ2-1; 9 bases fit TRBD2. J gave up 6 bases and V 3 bases, and 9 bases lay outside the gene matches. The CDR3 is 16 residues long. Germline assignment: CDR1 WSHSY and CDR2 SAAADI.

In the case of this clonotype: One junction end disagrees with the germline gene, perhaps due to a read error. V is TRBV4-1 and J is TRBJ2-4; 9 nucleotides match TRBD2. The length of the CDR3 is 18 residues. CDR1 and CDR2 from the germline V gene are MGHRA and YSYEKL. The CDR3 DNA reads as TGCGCCAGCAGCCAAGCCCTGGCGGGGGGGGGAGCCAAAAATACTCAGTACTTT. It specifies CASSQALAGGGAKNTQYF.

The chain recombines TRBV5-4 with TRBJ2-5, with D perhaps TRBD1 (6 bases). The better agreement between TRBJ2-7 and the DNA end casts doubt on the J call. CDR1 is SGHNT, CDR2 YYREEE, per germline (reference sequence). The CDR3 contains 13 residues. The CDR3 loop reads CASSLGQVHEQYF. In DNA form, the CDR3 reads TGTGCCAGCAGCTTGGGACAGGTCCACGAGCAGTACTTC.

This sequence joins TRBV6-1 and TRBJ2-1; TRBD2 aligns across 9 bases. The assigned J gene may be wrong: the sequence end matches TRBJ2-7 better. Germline assignment: CDR1 MNHNS and CDR2 SASEGT. This CDR3 spans 15 amino acids. CDR3 region: CASRTGAGGTYEQYF. For the CDR3, the DNA is TGTGCCAGCAGGACCGGGGCGGGGGGGACCTACGAGCAGTACTTC.

In this sample, this clonotype turned up many times. V usage is TRBV4-1 and J usage is TRBJ1-6; D gene uncertain. The length of the CDR3 is 15 residues. Germline CDR1 is MGHRA and CDR2 is YSYEKL. Deletions cut 8 bases from V and 0 bases from J, with 11 bases between. Here the CDR3 reads CASGAVSSYNSPLHF. CDR3 nucleotide sequence: TGCGCCAGCGGAGCAGTCAGCTCCTATAATTCACCCCTCCACTTT.

The chain joins TRBV6-1 to TRBJ2-3; D possibly corresponds to TRBD1 (6 bases). Matching the DNA end better, TRBJ2-5 makes the J call doubtful. The CDR3 runs 14 residues. Germline-derived CDR1 and CDR2 are MNHNS and SASEGT. The CDR3 reads CASSPGQTTETQYF. For the CDR3, the DNA is TGTGCCAGCAGTCCAGGACAGACCACAGAGACCCAGTACTTC.

About this clonotype itself: The germline gene is not matched at one end of the junction; a read error may be the cause. The genes are TRBV6-1 and TRBJ2-4; either TRBD1 or TRBD2 may fit D (5 bases each). Germline lookup yields CDR1 MNHNS and CDR2 SASEGT. The CDR3 sequence is 16 residues long. CDR3 in amino acids: CASSVTGLRAKNTQYF. DNA for the CDR3: TGTGCCAGCAGTGTTACGGGGCTGCGAGCCAAAAATACTCAGTATTTC.

This clonotype occurred a few times. V usage is TRBV4-1 and J usage is TRBJ1-5; TRBD1 is a possible D gene (5 bases). Looked up from germline, CDR1 is MGHRA and CDR2 is YSYEKL. With 1 base removed from V and 5 bases from J, the gap between germline ends came to 12 bases. This CDR3 is 15 amino acids long. The CDR3 is CASSQVPGHDQPQHF. CDR3 DNA sequence: TGCGCCAGCAGCCAAGTCCCTGGACACGATCAGCCCCAGCATTTT.

J is TRBJ2-5 and V is TRBV27, with D perhaps given as TRBD1 or TRBD2 (5 bases each). Per germline, CDR1 MNHEY and CDR2 SMNVEV (reference sequence). The CDR3 totals 14 residues. CDR3 sequence: CAGRVGRDPETQYF. The DNA of the CDR3 is TGTGCGGGCCGTGTGGGCCGGGACCCAGAGACCCAGTACTTC.